This record concerns one T cell receptor (beta chain) sequence. This entry is derived from a study of Graves' ophthalmopathy and Graves' hyperthyroidism. The sequenced template was RNA, covering the TCR beta CDR3 region. RT-PCR in the first round used HTBI primers; a second-round multiplex PCR followed. TCRdb recomputed calls from the multiplex PCR reads with MiXCR, one row per CDR3 protein. The repertoire holds 900,000 to 1,200,000 distinct CDR3 sequences, less than 45% seen once, with roughly 11% in the top ten. V lost 1 base to trimming and J lost 7 bases, with 7 bases between them. Per germline, CDR1 LGHNT and CDR2 FRNRAP. The CDR3 is made up of 12 amino acids.

This clonotype was obtained from an adult man with Graves' hyperthyroidism. Source material: peripheral blood or thyroid tissue (not recorded which). V gene TRBV12-5 combines with J gene TRBJ1-2; no clear D. CDR3 coding DNA: TGTGCTAGTGGTTTGGACACCGGTGGCTACACCTTC. Translating it yields CASGLDTGGYTF.